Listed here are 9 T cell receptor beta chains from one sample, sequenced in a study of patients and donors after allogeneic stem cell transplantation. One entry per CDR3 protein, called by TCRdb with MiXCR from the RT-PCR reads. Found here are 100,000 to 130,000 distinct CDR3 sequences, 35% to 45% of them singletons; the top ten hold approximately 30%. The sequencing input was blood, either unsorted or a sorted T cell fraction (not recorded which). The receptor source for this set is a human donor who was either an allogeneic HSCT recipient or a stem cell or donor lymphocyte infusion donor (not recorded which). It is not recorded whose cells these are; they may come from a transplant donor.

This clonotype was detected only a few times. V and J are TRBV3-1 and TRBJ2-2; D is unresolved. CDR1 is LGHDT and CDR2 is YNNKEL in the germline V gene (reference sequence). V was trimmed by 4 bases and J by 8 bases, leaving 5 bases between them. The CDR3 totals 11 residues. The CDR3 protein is CASSRAGELFF. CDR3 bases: TGTGCCAGCAGCCGGGCGGGGGAGCTGTTTTTT.

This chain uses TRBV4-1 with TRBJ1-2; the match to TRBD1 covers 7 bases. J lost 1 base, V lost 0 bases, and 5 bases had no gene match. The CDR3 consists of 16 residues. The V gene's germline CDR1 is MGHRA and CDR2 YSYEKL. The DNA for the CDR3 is TGCGCCAGCAGCCAAGACGGGACAGAGATTAACTATGGCTACACCTTC. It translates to CASSQDGTEINYGYTF.

CDR3 DNA: TGTGCCAGCAGCTTGCACGGGAATAACTATGGCTACACCTTC. Its protein product is CASSLHGNNYGYTF. The gene calls are TRBV5-6 and TRBJ1-2; D is undetermined. Germline V gives CDR1 SGHDT, CDR2 YYEEEE. Trimming stripped 1 base from V and 1 base from J, with 8 bases between. This CDR3 spans 14 amino acids.

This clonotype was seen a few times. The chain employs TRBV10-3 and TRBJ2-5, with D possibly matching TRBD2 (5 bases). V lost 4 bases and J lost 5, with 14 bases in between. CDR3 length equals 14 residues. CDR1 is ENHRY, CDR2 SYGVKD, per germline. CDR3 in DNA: TGTGCCATCAGTGGGAACACGGGGTTGGAGACCCAGTACTTC. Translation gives CAISGNTGLETQYF.

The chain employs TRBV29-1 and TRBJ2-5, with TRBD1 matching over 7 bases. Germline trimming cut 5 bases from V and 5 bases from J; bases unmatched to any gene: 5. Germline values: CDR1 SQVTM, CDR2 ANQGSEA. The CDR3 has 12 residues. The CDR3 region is CSVRQGLETQYF. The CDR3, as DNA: TGCAGCGTTCGACAGGGCCTGGAGACCCAGTACTTC.

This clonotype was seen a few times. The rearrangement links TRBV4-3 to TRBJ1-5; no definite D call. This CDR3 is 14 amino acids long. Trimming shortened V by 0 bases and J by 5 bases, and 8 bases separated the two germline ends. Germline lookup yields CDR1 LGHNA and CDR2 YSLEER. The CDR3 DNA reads TGCGCCAGCAGCCAAGATAGTAGAGATCAGCCCCAGCATTTT. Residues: CASSQDSRDQPQHF.

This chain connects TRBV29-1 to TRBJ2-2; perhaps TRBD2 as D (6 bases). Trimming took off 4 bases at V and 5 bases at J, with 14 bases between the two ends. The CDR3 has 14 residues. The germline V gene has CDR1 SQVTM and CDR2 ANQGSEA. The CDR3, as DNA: TGCAGCGTTGCTTGGCGGGAAAGAACCGGGGAGCTGTTTTTT. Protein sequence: CSVAWRERTGELFF.

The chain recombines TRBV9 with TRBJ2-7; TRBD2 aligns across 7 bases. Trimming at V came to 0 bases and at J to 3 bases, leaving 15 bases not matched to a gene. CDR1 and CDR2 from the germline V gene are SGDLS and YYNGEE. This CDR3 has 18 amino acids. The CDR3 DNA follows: TGTGCCAGCAGCGTAGGCCAATGGGGGGGGACCCCCGACTACGAGCAGTACTTC. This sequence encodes CASSVGQWGGTPDYEQYF.

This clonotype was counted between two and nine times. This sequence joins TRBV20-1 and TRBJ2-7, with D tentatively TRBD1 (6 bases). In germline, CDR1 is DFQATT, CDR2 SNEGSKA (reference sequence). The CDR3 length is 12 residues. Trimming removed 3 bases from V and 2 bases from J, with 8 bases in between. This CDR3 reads CSASKGAYEQYF. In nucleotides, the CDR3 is TGCAGTGCTAGCAAGGGGGCCTACGAGCAGTACTTC.